This T cell receptor beta chain was observed in a study of blood T cell repertoires in COVID-19. The CDR3 sequence is 14 residues long. Trimming at V came to 3 bases and at J to 0 bases, leaving 0 bases not matched to a gene. Germline lookup yields CDR1 KGHSH and CDR2 LQKENI. The table came from immunoSEQ multiplex PCR; TCRdb's copy has only in-frame clones and leaves some out. This table has fewer than 150,000 clones, approximately 89% appearing once. The receptor was derived from a woman aged 60-70 years with acute or convalescent COVID-19. This chain connects TRBV18 to TRBJ2-3; 7 bases line up with TRBD2. The material sequenced was peripheral blood. The DNA for the CDR3 is TGTGCCAGCTCACCGGGGGGGAGCACAGATACGCAGTATTTT. The encoded protein is CASSPGGSTDTQYF.